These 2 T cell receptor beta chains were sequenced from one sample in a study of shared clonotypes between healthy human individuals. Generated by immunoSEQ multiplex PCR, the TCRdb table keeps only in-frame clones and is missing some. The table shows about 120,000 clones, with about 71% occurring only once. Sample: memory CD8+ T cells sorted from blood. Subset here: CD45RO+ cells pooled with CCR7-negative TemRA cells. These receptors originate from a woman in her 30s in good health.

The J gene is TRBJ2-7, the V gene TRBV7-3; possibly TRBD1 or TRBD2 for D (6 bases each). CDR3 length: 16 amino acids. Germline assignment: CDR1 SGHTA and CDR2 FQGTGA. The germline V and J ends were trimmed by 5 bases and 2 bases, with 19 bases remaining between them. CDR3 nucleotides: TGTGCCAGCAGCCCGGGGGCACGGATCTTACCCTACGAGCAGTACTTC. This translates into CASSPGARILPYEQYF.

CDR3 coding DNA: TGTGCCAGCAGTGGGGTAACGGGGCGAGACACTGAAGCTTTCTTT. Amino acid sequence: CASSGVTGRDTEAFF. V and J are TRBV6-1 and TRBJ1-1; TRBD1 might be the D (5 bases). Germline lookup yields CDR1 MNHNS and CDR2 SASEGT. The ends were cut back, 4 bases at V and 3 bases at J, with 15 bases in the middle. The CDR3 has 15 amino acids.